The 13 T cell receptor beta chains below all came from one sample that was sequenced in a study of response to subunit inactivated influenza vaccine. In TCRdb, the RT-PCR reads were re-called with MiXCR into one record per CDR3 protein. The sample yields about 530,000 distinct CDR3 sequences, 10% to 15% seen once. The sample in question was PBMCs from blood, obtained about 40 days after vaccination. Every receptor here comes from a man aged 50 or older who received an inactivated influenza vaccine.

This clonotype was recorded a few times. This chain links TRBV7-9 with TRBJ2-7; TRBD1 is a possible D gene (5 bases). The V gene lost 6 bases and the J gene lost 1 base, with 22 bases spanning the gap. Per germline, CDR1 SEHNR and CDR2 FQNEAQ (reference sequence). This CDR3 has 17 amino acids. The CDR3 bases are TGTGCCAGCAGTTTTATCTCTTCCTTGACAGAGTCCTACGAGCAGTACTTC. Translation gives CASSFISSLTESYEQYF.

This clonotype was found a few times. The chain uses TRBV24-1 and TRBJ2-6; weak D call: TRBD1 (5 bases). V was cut by 5 bases and J by 4 bases, with 17 bases left in between. The germline V gene encodes CDR1 KGHDR and CDR2 SFDVKD. The CDR3 totals 17 residues. The DNA for the CDR3 is TGTGCCACCAGTGTCTCGGCAGGGAAAGACGGGGCCAACGTCCTGACTTTC. Its protein is CATSVSAGKDGANVLTF.

A few counts support this clonotype. The V gene is TRBV7-2, the J gene TRBJ2-3; TRBD2 aligns across 7 bases. The CDR3 is 13 residues long. Per the germline V gene, CDR1 is SGHTA and CDR2 is FQGNSA. The V gene end was trimmed by 7 bases and the J gene end by 5 bases; junction bases not matched to a gene: 6. This CDR3 reads CASTAGVLDTQYF. CDR3 nucleotides: TGTGCCAGCACGGCGGGAGTTTTAGATACGCAGTATTTT.

A remark on this clonotype: The junction and the germline gene differ at one end; a read error may be behind it. The chain links TRBV20-1 to TRBJ2-3, with 10 nucleotides matching TRBD2. The CDR3 spans 16 residues. In germline, CDR1 is DFQATT, CDR2 SNEGSKA (reference sequence). The CDR3 loop reads CCAIRRAGGVSDTQYF. The CDR3 DNA sequence: TGCTGTGCTATCCGCCGAGCGGGAGGGGTCTCAGATACGCAGTATTTT.

This clonotype was seen a few times. J is TRBJ2-5 and V is TRBV28, with TRBD2 identical over 7 bases. Trimming removed 6 bases from V and 6 bases from J; junction bases left unmatched: 10. CDR1 and CDR2 (germline): MDHEN, SYDVKM. This CDR3 is built from 14 residues. The CDR3 coding sequence is TGTGCCAGCAGGACAGCGGGGCATGTGAAGACCCAGTACTTC. This codes for CASRTAGHVKTQYF.

V usage is TRBV4-3 and J usage is TRBJ2-3, with D possibly being TRBD2 (6 bases). CDR3 size: 18 residues. The germline V and J ends were trimmed by 0 bases and 4 bases, with 20 bases remaining between them. The germline CDR1 and CDR2 sequences are LGHNA and YSLEER. This CDR3 is CASSQDDVTSSKADTQYF. CDR3 DNA sequence: TGCGCCAGCAGCCAAGATGACGTTACTAGCAGTAAGGCAGATACGCAGTATTTT.

This clonotype was seen more than once but under ten times. The V and J genes are TRBV7-9 and TRBJ2-5, with TRBD2 matching over 7 bases. V lost 5 bases to trimming and J lost 1 base; unmatched junction nucleotides: 7. The CDR3 covers 15 residues. From germline, CDR1 is SEHNR and CDR2 FQNEAQ (reference sequence). The DNA of the CDR3 is TGTGCCAGCAGCAACCAAGCGGGGACCCAAGAGACCCAGTACTTC. Translation gives CASSNQAGTQETQYF.

This clonotype was found many times. CDR3 sequence: CASSLSRANTGELFF. CDR3 DNA: TGTGCCAGCAGTTTAAGCAGGGCGAACACCGGGGAGCTGTTTTTT. This sequence joins TRBV12-3 or TRBV12-4 and TRBJ2-2, with a weak D call TRBD1 (5 bases). The length of the CDR3 is 15 residues. Trimming removed 2 bases at V and 0 bases at J, with 7 bases between.

The chain is built from TRBV11-3 and TRBJ2-1; TRBD2 agrees at 10 bases. The CDR3 is made up of 17 amino acids. With 1 base clipped from V and 2 bases from J, the junction kept 5 bases outside the gene matches. From germline, CDR1 is SGHNT and CDR2 YENEEA. The CDR3 protein is CASSLASGGAAYNEQFF. Written as DNA, the CDR3 is TGTGCCAGCAGCTTAGCCAGCGGGGGGGCCGCCTACAATGAGCAGTTCTTC.

The chain recombines TRBV21-1 with TRBJ2-2; the table calls TRBD1, which could not be checked here. TRBV21-1 is classified as a pseudogene. This CDR3 is 17 amino acids long. CDR3 DNA: TGTGCCAGCAGCAACCGGGACAGGGGGGAGGGCACCGGGGAGCTGTTTTTT. This codes for CASSNRDRGEGTGELFF.

The gene calls are TRBV6-5 and TRBJ1-6; D is unresolved. V was trimmed by 3 bases and J by 7 bases, leaving 10 bases between them. The CDR3 has 14 amino acids. Germline CDR1 and CDR2: MNHEY and SVGAGI. The DNA of the CDR3 is TGTGCCAGCAGTTATCGACACTACAATTCACCCCTCCACTTT. Translation gives CASSYRHYNSPLHF.

The chain carries TRBV2 and TRBJ1-5, with 8 positions matching TRBD1. Germline CDR1 is SNHLY and CDR2 is FYNNEI. The V segment lost 4 bases and the J segment 9 bases; nucleotides outside the gene matches: 11. The CDR3 totals 15 residues. This chain's CDR3 is CASSVGGTGIGPQHF. The DNA of the CDR3 is TGTGCCAGCAGTGTGGGGGGGACAGGCATCGGGCCCCAGCATTTT.

This sequence joins TRBV20-1 and TRBJ2-7; possibly TRBD1 or TRBD2 for D (5 bases each). V was pared by 7 bases and J by 6 bases, with 16 bases between. This CDR3 spans 12 amino acids. Germline CDR1 and CDR2: DFQATT and SNEGSKA (reference sequence). The CDR3 DNA is TGCAGTGTCCGAGGGAGTGGGGGCGAGCAGTACTTC. This gives the protein CSVRGSGGEQYF.